This is a list of T cell receptor beta chains from one sample in a study of T cells in Graves' hyperthyroidism and ophthalmopathy. TCRdb processed the multiplex PCR reads anew with MiXCR; each CDR3 protein has one entry. The repertoire includes around 520,000 distinct CDR3 sequences, approximately 25% of them detected once, and 11% sits in the top ten. Input material: blood. Every receptor here comes from a woman in her twenties or thirties with Graves' ophthalmopathy. The CDR3 runs from the conserved cysteine through the conserved F or W. The order of the fields is V gene, J gene, CDR3 protein.

>TRBV11-2|TRBJ2-5
CASSTGPLETQYF
>TRBV20-1|TRBJ1-1
CSARGSGVGALNTEAFF
>TRBV25-1|TRBJ2-7
CASMPEISYEQYF
>TRBV12-3/TRBV12-4|TRBJ2-5
CASSFRGQETQYF
>TRBV30|TRBJ2-7
CACPLKGTSYEQYF
>TRBV11-1|TRBJ2-2
CASSKYRGDDTGELLF
>TRBV9|TRBJ1-1
CASSPGRSVAEAFF
>TRBV7-9|TRBJ2-5
CASNEFKAGPGETQYF
>TRBV15|TRBJ1-5
CATSSDRGGPQHF
>TRBV28|TRBJ2-7
CASSVKVGGSSYEQYF
>TRBV11-1|TRBJ1-2
CASSYTGTGSLYGYTF
>TRBV29-1|TRBJ2-5
CSVGGGRGGPQETQYF
>TRBV6-5|TRBJ2-5
CASSSGTGGLTQYF
>TRBV25-1|TRBJ1-1
CASSGKGIPAEAFF
>TRBV4-1|TRBJ2-7
CASSQTVLGSYEQYF
>TRBV29-1|TRBJ2-7
CSVEDSVSSYEQYF
>TRBV27|TRBJ2-5
CASRRSRTGGGLETQYF
>TRBV12-3/TRBV12-4|TRBJ1-2
CASTRTGGNDGYTF
>TRBV20-1|TRBJ2-5
CSVGSSGGQETQYF
>TRBV5-1|TRBJ1-1
CASSPSPRLNTEAFF
>TRBV2|TRBJ2-5
CASRGTSGGHRVRETQYF
>TRBV7-8|TRBJ1-1
CASTGQGVNTEAFF
>TRBV7-2|TRBJ2-7
CASSLPGGTEQYF
>TRBV5-1|TRBJ1-5
CASSLQGARGQPQHF
>TRBV15|TRBJ1-2
CATSGRGDRGGTGGGYTF
>TRBV7-8|TRBJ2-5
CASSSIRGGLILAQYF
>TRBV12-3/TRBV12-4|TRBJ2-5
CASSPLSGSGETQYF
>TRBV12-3/TRBV12-4|TRBJ2-7
CASSLSLGQSEQYF
>TRBV12-3/TRBV12-4|TRBJ2-7
CASSQTGFSYEQYF
>TRBV12-3/TRBV12-4|TRBJ2-7
CASSPGTTAYEQYF
>TRBV15|TRBJ2-2
CATSRDSGETGELFF
>TRBV7-9|TRBJ1-1
CASSFSSNTEAFF
>TRBV6-5|TRBJ1-2
CASSYRAARTRWYGYTF
>TRBV11-2|TRBJ1-1
CASGTTENTEAFF
>TRBV12-5|TRBJ2-5
CASGLGTATGVTQYF
>TRBV13|TRBJ1-6
CASSFAGRGNSPLHF
>TRBV6-1|TRBJ1-5
CASSKDRVAEVSNQPQHF
>TRBV6-1|TRBJ1-1
CASSESKGGHLTEAFF
>TRBV6-5|TRBJ1-1
CASSPWFGGNTEAFF
>TRBV5-1|TRBJ2-2
CASSLRTDPGELFF
>TRBV10-3|TRBJ2-7
CAISDNMFEQYF
>TRBV5-4|TRBJ2-7
CASSILQGSSYEQYF
>TRBV27|TRBJ1-5
CASSLGTGVGQPQHF
>TRBV6-5|TRBJ1-3
CASSYSPGGNTIYF
>TRBV27|TRBJ2-7
CASSFGLADEQYF
>TRBV6-1|TRBJ2-2
CASSRNRLGTGELFF
>TRBV20-1|TRBJ1-5
CSANREDQPQHF
>TRBV19|TRBJ2-7
CASYHRGASYEQYF
>TRBV12-3/TRBV12-4|TRBJ2-5
CASSLREGGRETQYF
>TRBV28|TRBJ1-1
CASSPGQLHTEAFF
>TRBV20-1|TRBJ2-7
CSARPELAGRYEQYF